This record concerns one T cell receptor beta chain sequence. This receptor's antigen is unknown. No quality values exist for individual bases; no much larger clone is one base distant. The immunoSEQ hsTCRB v3.0 assay was used at survey level resolution to sequence the TRB variable region. A depth of about 40,000-50,000 T-cell genomes per sample was targeted for TRB sequencing. Pooled TRB libraries were sequenced on an Illumina MiSeq with a v3 150-cycle kit. The paper's data handling went like this. Analysis of repertoires was carried out in R inside a reproducible Nextflow workflow spanning QC, data transformation and analysis. LymphoSeq2, an R package for exploring AIRR-Seq data, was used to implement custom analyses. A few samples that produced fewer than 5000 total TRB sequences were removed, so 190 or so HIV repertoires were analyzed. Among the roughly 200 retained HIV repertoires, 59 were collected before ART initiation and 120 to 130 were collected after ART initiation. Repertoires were downsampled to 5000 TRB nucleotide sequences, and summary statistics were averaged over 100 downsampling iterations. TRB sequences were retained for analysis only if CDR3 regions of at least seven amino acids were present. Diversity was assessed using a clonality score derived from Shannon entropy and using the Gini coefficient. In the repertoire networks, any two of the top 5000 CDR3 amino acid sequences were linked whenever the two sequences differed by an edit distance of one. For TRB CDR3 amino acid sequences, antigen specificity groups and MHC restriction were predicted with GLIPH2. Known CMV, EBV, HIV or tissue antigen associations were flagged by matching CDR3 amino acid sequences against VDJdb and McPAS-TCR. Pre-ART, post-ART and control groups were compared with Wilcoxon signed-rank tests and Holm-Bonferroni correction. TCRdb provides this immuneACCESS table in a form limited to in-frame rearrangements. Some clones are lacking; in checked studies, under half of them reflect an unresolved V gene, and why the rest are absent is not known. The DNA was the basis for D and trimming; V, J and clone size are from that table. The sample contains under 20,000 clones, just under 85% of them found a single time. Around 18% of the sample comes from the top ten.

To be included, a participant needed at least one PBMC sample from before ART initiation plus at least two post-ART samples. Treatment was received in the United States of America by all participants with HIV. Cryopreserved samples of about 0.95-11 million PBMC were thawed and washed before DNA extraction. At the time of the earliest PBMC sample for each participant with HIV, ages ranged from roughly 23 to 60 years. PBMC samples were contributed by each participant from 1-4 timepoints before ART initiation and 2-8 timepoints after ART initiation, with a median of 7 samples. For every participant, serial HIV viral load, CD4+ T-cell count, ART history and demographic data were obtained. A Qiagen kit on a QIAcube was used to extract genomic DNA from unsorted PBMC, with samples processed in batches of 12. This sample is part of a study of long-term antiretroviral therapy in people with HIV (dated by TCRdb to between 2021 and 2024). Concerning the study at large: The earliest samples were collected approximately a decade before the 2015 WHO recommendation for immediate ART, a period when ART was typically delayed until CD4 counts fell. Of the approximately 32 participants with HIV, ten to eleven were female. A total of some 200 cryopreserved PBMC samples came from a few dozen adults with confirmed HIV infection and were collected serially over a mean of approximately six years (range 1-12). No cross-contamination during QIAcube processing turned up in test extractions that ran a monoclonal T-cell line alongside approximately 35 polyclonal samples. A retrospective serial study tested whether ART initiation and durable HIV suppression were associated with changes in peripheral blood TRB repertoire composition and diversity.

As encoded in the germline V gene, CDR1 is SNHLY while CDR2 is FYNNEI. Relative to germline, V is 10 bases shorter and J is 2 bases shorter, with 18 bases between their ends. The CDR3 starts with the cysteine, ends with the phenylalanine, and has 15 residues. Of all the DNA, just the CDR3 is kept, 45 bases in frame from base 1. The paper as a whole reports these results and caveats: ART initiation was associated with a significant increase in TRB diversity, but diversity stayed significantly below transplant donor controls even after long-term ART. Expanded TRB clones identified before ART initiation dominated the repertoire at all time points, although this dominance fluctuated and declined in many PLHIV after ART. Samples dated from the mid-2000s to the late 2010s, and the ART regimens used may be less effective than current ones. Narrower CDR3 length ranges were observed in HIV repertoires than in controls, and an antigen-experienced repertoire with only a slight naive shift after ART was suggested by the network structure. Limited PBMC availability meant only the TCR beta chain was sequenced, without alpha chain pairing. Because cell numbers in pre-ART samples were limited, unsorted PBMC were profiled instead of sorted CD4+ and CD8+ T cells. No data were available on ART adherence, viral resistance or therapy changes, limiting inferences about post-ART repertoire changes.

The specimen comprised unsorted PBMCs, sampled just before starting antiretroviral therapy. The sequence is built from TRBV2 and TRBJ2-1, with the identity of the D gene unclear. The TCR was taken from a middle-aged man with HIV. The DNA sequence is TGTGCCATCGACGGTGTAGGGTCCACCTACAATGAGCAGTTCTTC. It is translated as CAIDGVGSTYNEQFF.